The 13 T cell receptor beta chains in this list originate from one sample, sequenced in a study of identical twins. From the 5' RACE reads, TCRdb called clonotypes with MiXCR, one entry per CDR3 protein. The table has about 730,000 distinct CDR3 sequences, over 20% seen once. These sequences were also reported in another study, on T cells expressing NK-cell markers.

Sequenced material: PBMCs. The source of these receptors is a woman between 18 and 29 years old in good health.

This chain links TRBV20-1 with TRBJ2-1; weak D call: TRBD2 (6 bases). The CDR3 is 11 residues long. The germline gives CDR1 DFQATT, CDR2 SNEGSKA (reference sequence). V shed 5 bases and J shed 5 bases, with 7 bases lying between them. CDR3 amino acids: CSAGTDNEQFF. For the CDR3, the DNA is TGCAGTGCTGGGACTGACAATGAGCAGTTCTTC.

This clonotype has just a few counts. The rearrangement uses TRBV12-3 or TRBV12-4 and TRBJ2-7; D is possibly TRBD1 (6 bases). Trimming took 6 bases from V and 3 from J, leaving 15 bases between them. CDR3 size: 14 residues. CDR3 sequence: CASRQQGRGYEQYF. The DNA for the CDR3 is TGTGCCAGCAGGCAACAGGGACGGGGCTACGAGCAGTACTTC.

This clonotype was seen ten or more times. CDR3 in DNA: TGCGCCAGCAGCTTTGGGGCAGCTGGCCAAGAGACCCAGTACTTC. This codes for CASSFGAAGQETQYF. The genes are TRBV5-1 and TRBJ2-5, with a weak D call TRBD1 (5 bases). This CDR3 spans 15 amino acids. V lost 2 bases and J lost 1, with 12 bases in between. CDR1 and CDR2 (germline): SGHRS, YFSETQ.

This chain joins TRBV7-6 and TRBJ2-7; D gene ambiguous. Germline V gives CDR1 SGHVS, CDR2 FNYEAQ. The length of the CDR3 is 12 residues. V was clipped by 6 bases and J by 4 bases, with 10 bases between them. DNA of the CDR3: TGTGCCAGCAGGGGAAATGGGTACGAGCAGTACTTC. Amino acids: CASRGNGYEQYF. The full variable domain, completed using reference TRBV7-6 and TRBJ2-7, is GAGVSQSPRYKVTKRGQDVALRCDPISGHVSLYWYRQALGQGPEFLTYFNYEAQQDKSGLPNDRFSAERPEGSISTLTIQRTEQRDSAMYRCASRGNGYEQYFGPGTRLTVT.

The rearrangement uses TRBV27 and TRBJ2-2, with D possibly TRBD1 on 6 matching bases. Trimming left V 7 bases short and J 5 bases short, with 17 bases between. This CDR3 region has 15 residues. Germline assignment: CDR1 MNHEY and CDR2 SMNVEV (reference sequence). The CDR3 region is CASTLETGGTGELFF. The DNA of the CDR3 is TGTGCCAGCACCTTAGAGACAGGCGGAACCGGGGAGCTGTTTTTT.

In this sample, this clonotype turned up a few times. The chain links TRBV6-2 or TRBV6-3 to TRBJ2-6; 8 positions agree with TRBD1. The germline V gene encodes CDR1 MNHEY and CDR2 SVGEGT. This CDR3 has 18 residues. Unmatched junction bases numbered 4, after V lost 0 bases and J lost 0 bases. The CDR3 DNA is TGTGCCAGCAGTTACTCCGGGACAGGTTACTCTGGGGCCAACGTCCTGACTTTC. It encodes CASSYSGTGYSGANVLTF.

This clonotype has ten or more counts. In nucleotides, the CDR3 is TGCGCCAGCAGCTCACGGAAATCCACAGATACGCAGTATTTT. Translation: CASSSRKSTDTQYF. V and J are TRBV10-1 and TRBJ2-3; D is undetermined. Germline V lookup: CDR1 WNHNN, CDR2 SYGVQD (reference sequence). The CDR3 consists of 14 residues. Trimming took off 6 bases at V and 2 bases at J, with 12 bases between the two ends.

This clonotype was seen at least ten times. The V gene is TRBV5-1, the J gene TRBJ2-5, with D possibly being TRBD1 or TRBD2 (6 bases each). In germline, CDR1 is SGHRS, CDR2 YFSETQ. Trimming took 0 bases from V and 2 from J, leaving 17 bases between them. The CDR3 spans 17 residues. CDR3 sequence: CASSLDPGAAGQETQYF. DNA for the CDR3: TGCGCCAGCAGCTTGGATCCGGGGGCGGCAGGACAAGAGACCCAGTACTTC.

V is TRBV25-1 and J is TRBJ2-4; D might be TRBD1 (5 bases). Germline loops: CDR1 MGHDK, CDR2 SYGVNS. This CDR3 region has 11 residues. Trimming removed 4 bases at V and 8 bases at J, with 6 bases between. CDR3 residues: CASSVQDIQYF. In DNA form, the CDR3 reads TGTGCCAGCAGTGTACAGGACATTCAGTACTTC.

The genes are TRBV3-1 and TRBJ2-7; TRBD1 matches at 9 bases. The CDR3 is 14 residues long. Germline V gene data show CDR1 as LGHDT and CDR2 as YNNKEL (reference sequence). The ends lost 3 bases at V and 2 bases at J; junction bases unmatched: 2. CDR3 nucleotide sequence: TGTGCCAGCAGCCAGAGGGACAGGGCCTACGAGCAGTACTTC. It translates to CASSQRDRAYEQYF.

The CDR3 DNA sequence: TGTGCCAGCAGCCAAGATCCTTTCACAGGGGACGGCTACACCTTC. Its translation is CASSQDPFTGDGYTF. V and J are TRBV4-2 and TRBJ1-2; TRBD1 aligns across 7 bases. The CDR3 is made up of 15 amino acids. Germline CDR1 and CDR2: LGHNA and YNFKEQ. V shed 0 bases and J 8 bases; nucleotides not matched to a gene: 9.

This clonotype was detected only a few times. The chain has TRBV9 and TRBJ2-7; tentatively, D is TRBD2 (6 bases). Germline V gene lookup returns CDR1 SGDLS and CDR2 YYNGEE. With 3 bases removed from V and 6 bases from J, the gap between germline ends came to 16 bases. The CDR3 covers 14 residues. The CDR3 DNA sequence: TGTGCCAGCAGCGCCCGCCGGGAGACTGGCGAGCAGTACTTC. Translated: CASSARRETGEQYF.

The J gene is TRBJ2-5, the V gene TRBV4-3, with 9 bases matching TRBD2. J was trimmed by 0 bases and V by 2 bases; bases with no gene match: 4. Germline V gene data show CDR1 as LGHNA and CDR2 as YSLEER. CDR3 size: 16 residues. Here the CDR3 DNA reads TGCGCCAGCAGCCAAAGACTAGCGGTGTACCAAGAGACCCAGTACTTC. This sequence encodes CASSQRLAVYQETQYF.